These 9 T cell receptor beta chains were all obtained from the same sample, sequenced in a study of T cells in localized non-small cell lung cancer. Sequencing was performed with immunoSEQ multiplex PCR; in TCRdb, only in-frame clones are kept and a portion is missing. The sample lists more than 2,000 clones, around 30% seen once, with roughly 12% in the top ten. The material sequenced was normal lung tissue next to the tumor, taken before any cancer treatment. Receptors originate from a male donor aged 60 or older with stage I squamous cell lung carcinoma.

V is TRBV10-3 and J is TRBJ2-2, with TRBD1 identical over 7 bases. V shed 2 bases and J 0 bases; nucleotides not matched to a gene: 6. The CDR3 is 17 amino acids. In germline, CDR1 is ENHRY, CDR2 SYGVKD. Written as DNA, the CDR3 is TGTGCCATCAGTGAGGGGGCAGGGGGACCGAACACCGGGGAGCTGTTTTTT. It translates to CAISEGAGGPNTGELFF.

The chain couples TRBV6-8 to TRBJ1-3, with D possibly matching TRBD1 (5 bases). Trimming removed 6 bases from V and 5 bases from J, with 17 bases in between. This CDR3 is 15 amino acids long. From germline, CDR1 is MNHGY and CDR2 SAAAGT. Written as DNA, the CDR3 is TGTGCCAGCAGCTCACAGCCCGGGGGTAGAAACACCATATATTTT. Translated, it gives CASSSQPGGRNTIYF.

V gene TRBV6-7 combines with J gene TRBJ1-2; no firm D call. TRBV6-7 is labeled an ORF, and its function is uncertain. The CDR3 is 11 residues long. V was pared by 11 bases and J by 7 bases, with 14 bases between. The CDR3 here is CAGAKDGGYTF. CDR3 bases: TGTGCCGGCGCCAAGGACGGTGGCTACACCTTC.

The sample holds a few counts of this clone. CDR3 sequence reads: CASSYNEKLFF. Here the CDR3 DNA reads TGTGCCAGCAGTTATAACGAAAAACTGTTTTTT. V gene TRBV6-7 combines with J gene TRBJ1-4; D remains unclear. TRBV6-7 is known as an ORF, though its function is uncertain. The V end was cut by 3 bases, the J end by 8 bases, with 4 bases between. The CDR3 extends over 11 amino acids.

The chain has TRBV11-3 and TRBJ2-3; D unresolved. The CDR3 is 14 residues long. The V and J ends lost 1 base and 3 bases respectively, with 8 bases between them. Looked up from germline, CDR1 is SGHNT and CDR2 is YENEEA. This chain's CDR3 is CASSLVARTDTQYF. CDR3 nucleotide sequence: TGTGCCAGCAGCTTAGTAGCCCGAACAGATACGCAGTATTTT.

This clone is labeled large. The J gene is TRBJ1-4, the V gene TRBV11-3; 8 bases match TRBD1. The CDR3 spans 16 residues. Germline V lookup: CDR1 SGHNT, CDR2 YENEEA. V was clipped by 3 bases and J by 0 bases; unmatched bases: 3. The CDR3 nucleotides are TGTGCCAGCAGCTTGACAGGGGACGCAACTAATGAAAAACTGTTTTTT. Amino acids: CASSLTGDATNEKLFF.

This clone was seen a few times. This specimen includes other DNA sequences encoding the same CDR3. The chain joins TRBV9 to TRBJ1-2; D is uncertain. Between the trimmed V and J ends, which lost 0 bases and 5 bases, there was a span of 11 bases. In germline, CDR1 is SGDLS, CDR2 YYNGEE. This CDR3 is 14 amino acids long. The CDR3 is CASSVDPEGYGYTF. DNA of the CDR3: TGTGCCAGCAGCGTAGATCCAGAGGGATATGGCTACACCTTC.

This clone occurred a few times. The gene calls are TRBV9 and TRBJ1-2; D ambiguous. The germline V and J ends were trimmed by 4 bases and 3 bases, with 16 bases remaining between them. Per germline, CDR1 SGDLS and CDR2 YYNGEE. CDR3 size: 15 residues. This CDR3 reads CASSPKAARDYGYTF. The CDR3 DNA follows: TGTGCCAGCAGCCCCAAAGCAGCTAGGGACTATGGCTACACCTTC.

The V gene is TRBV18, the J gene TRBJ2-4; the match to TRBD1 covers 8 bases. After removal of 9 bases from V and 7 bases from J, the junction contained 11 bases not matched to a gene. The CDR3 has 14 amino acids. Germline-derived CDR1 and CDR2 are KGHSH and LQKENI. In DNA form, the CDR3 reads TGTGCCAGTAGGGGATCAGGGGGCGAGAACATTCAGTACTTC. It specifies CASRGSGGENIQYF.